This T cell receptor (beta chain) was retrieved from a study of PD-L1 blockade in urothelial cancer. Overall study: At some point between 2013 and 2015 therapy began: atezolizumab 1,200 mg intravenously every 3 weeks. Blood analysis occurred 3 weeks (second dose) and 6 weeks after treatment start. Study-level points and caveats: Tumor-linked clones in blood grew more by 3 weeks in durable-benefit patients. Lower than median blood TCR clonality before treatment predicted better survival.

The length of the CDR3 is 13 residues. Germline V gene lookup returns CDR1 MGHDK and CDR2 SYGVNS. J lost 7 bases, V lost 4 bases, and 6 bases had no gene match. Points on this clone: Its antigen is undetermined.

Clones were read by immunoSEQ multiplex PCR, and TCRdb kept only the in-frame ones, dropping some. The sample has 60,000 or so clones; roughly 82% are singletons. Sequenced material: PBMCs, taken around atezolizumab (anti-PD-L1) treatment. This sequence originates from an older man with urothelial cancer. This chain links TRBV25-1 with TRBJ1-2, with 7 nucleotides matching TRBD1. The CDR3 coding sequence is TGTGCCAGCAGTGCAAACAGGGGAAGTGGCTACACCTTC. It specifies CASSANRGSGYTF.